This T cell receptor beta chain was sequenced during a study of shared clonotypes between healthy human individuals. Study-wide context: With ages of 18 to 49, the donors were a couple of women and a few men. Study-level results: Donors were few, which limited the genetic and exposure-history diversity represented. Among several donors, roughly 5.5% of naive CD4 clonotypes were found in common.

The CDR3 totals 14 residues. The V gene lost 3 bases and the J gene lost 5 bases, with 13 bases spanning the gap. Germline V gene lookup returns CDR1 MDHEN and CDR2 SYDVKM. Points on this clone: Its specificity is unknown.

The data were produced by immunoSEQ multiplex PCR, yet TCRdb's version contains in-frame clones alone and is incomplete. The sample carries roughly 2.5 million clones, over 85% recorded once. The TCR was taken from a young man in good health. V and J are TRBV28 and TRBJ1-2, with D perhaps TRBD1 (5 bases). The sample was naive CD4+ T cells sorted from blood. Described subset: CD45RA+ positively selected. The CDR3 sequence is CASSFGGDVYGYTF. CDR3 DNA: TGTGCCAGCAGTTTCGGAGGGGATGTTTATGGCTACACCTTC.